A single sample is the source of the 10 T cell receptor beta chains below, sequenced in a study of shared clonotypes between healthy human individuals. Clones were read by immunoSEQ multiplex PCR, and TCRdb kept only the in-frame ones, dropping some. The table records fewer than 3 million clones, just under 95% of them present only once. Sequenced material: naive CD4+ T cells from PBMCs. Stated subset: CD45RA+ positively selected. The source is a man between 18 and 29 years old in good health. Some clones in this sample may be carry-over from other donors' samples.

The chain carries TRBV5-1 and TRBJ2-1; 16 bases fit TRBD2. V gave up 4 bases and J gave up 1 base; unmatched junction bases: 2. Germline V gene sequence: CDR1 SGHRS, CDR2 YFSETQ. This CDR3 is built from 17 residues. The CDR3 spells CASSGGLAGGSYNEQFF. The CDR3 nucleotides are TGCGCCAGCAGCGGGGGACTAGCGGGAGGGTCCTACAATGAGCAGTTCTTC.

The chain carries TRBV18 and TRBJ2-1; 7 bases align to TRBD2. The CDR3 length is 16 residues. Germline CDR1 reads KGHSH; CDR2 reads LQKENI. V trimming: 1 base; J trimming: 3 bases; junction bases outside the gene matches: 6. CDR3 in DNA: TGTGCCAGCTCACCACTCGTGACTAGCAACTACAATGAGCAGTTCTTC. Protein: CASSPLVTSNYNEQFF. Drawing the rest from reference TRBV18 and TRBJ2-1, the complete variable domain is NAGVMQNPRHLVRRRGQEARLRCSPMKGHSHVYWYRQLPEEGLKFMVYLQKENIIDESGMPKERFSAEFPKEGPSILRIQQVVRGDSAAYFCASSPLVTSNYNEQFFGPGTRLTVL.

As concerns this clone: This same CDR3 is encoded by further DNA sequences in the sample. The gene calls are TRBV18 and TRBJ2-5; D gene ambiguous. The V end lost 2 bases, the J end lost 4 bases, and 5 bases lay between the germline ends. CDR1 and CDR2 from the germline V gene are KGHSH and LQKENI. CDR3 size: 12 residues. The CDR3 region is CASSPLVETQYF. The CDR3 DNA reads as TGTGCCAGCTCACCATTGGTAGAGACCCAGTACTTC.

This chain uses TRBV15 with TRBJ2-2, with 12 bases lining up with TRBD1. This CDR3 is 18 amino acids long. CDR1 and CDR2 from the germline V gene are LNHNV and YYDKDF (reference sequence). The trim removed 0 bases at V and 6 bases at J, leaving 8 bases unmatched. The CDR3 DNA reads as TGTGCCACCAGCAGAGAAGGGGCGGGACAGGGGGCTCCCGGGGAGCTGTTTTTT. Translation: CATSREGAGQGAPGELFF.

Of note for this clone: Other DNA sequences within the sample encode an identical CDR3. The rearrangement joins TRBV7-3 to TRBJ2-7, with 7 positions matching TRBD2. The CDR3 has 15 amino acids. Trimming removed 0 bases from V and 0 bases from J; junction bases left unmatched: 2. CDR1 SGHTA and CDR2 FQGTGA come from the germline V gene. Here the CDR3 reads CASSLTGGSSYEQYF. CDR3 bases: TGTGCCAGCAGCTTAACTGGCGGGAGCTCCTACGAGCAGTACTTC.

This clone has only one observation. V and J are TRBV10-3 and TRBJ2-3; TRBD2 agrees at 14 bases. Germline CDR1 and CDR2: ENHRY and SYGVKD. The CDR3 totals 14 residues. Trimming at V came to 6 bases and at J to 5 bases, leaving 1 base not matched to a gene. CDR3 coding DNA: TGTGCCATCAGGGGGACTAGCGGGGGAGATACGCAGTATTTT. It is translated as CAIRGTSGGDTQYF.

The chain links TRBV7-3 to TRBJ2-1, with TRBD2 identical over 13 bases. The germline V gene encodes CDR1 SGHTA and CDR2 FQGTGA. CDR3 length: 14 amino acids. The V segment lost 5 bases and the J segment 10 bases; nucleotides outside the gene matches: 5. CDR3 in amino acids: CASSSGTSGVEQFF. The CDR3 DNA reads as TGTGCCAGCAGCAGCGGGACTAGCGGGGTAGAGCAGTTCTTC.

This chain links TRBV7-6 with TRBJ1-1; no firm D call. The CDR3 runs to 16 residues. Germline-derived CDR1 and CDR2 are SGHVS and FNYEAQ. With 2 bases removed from V and 1 base from J, the gap between germline ends came to 14 bases. CDR3 in DNA: TGTGCCAGCAGCTTATTATCCGGCGGCGGGAACACTGAAGCTTTCTTT. It is translated as CASSLLSGGGNTEAFF.

The V call is TRBV30, the J call TRBJ1-2; D unresolved. This CDR3 has 13 amino acids. Looked up from germline, CDR1 is GTSNPN and CDR2 is SVGIG (reference sequence). V dropped 4 bases and J dropped 4 bases, with 13 bases sitting between them. The CDR3 DNA reads as TGTGCCTGGAATTCGGACGGTATCTATGGCTACACCTTC. Its protein is CAWNSDGIYGYTF.

The chain couples TRBV15 to TRBJ2-5; 7 bases line up with TRBD1. Germline CDR1 is LNHNV and CDR2 is YYDKDF (reference sequence). The CDR3 sequence is 13 residues long. Trimming took 8 bases from V and 5 from J; bases not matched to a gene: 8. CDR3: CATLRQGGETQYF. As DNA, the CDR3 is TGTGCCACCCTACGACAGGGTGGGGAGACCCAGTACTTC.